This T cell receptor beta chain was documented in a study of blood T cell repertoires in COVID-19. The CDR3 loop spans 18 amino acids. The germline V gene has CDR1 KGHSH and CDR2 LQKENI. V shed 4 bases, J shed 0 bases, and the junction held 12 bases outside the gene matches. Assay: immunoSEQ multiplex PCR; the TCRdb copy retains only in-frame clones and omits some. Here the sample spans a few hundred thousand clones, roughly 90% being singletons. This clonotype was sampled from a woman in her 50s who had been exposed to COVID-19. The chain couples TRBV18 to TRBJ2-3, with TRBD1 identical over 8 bases. Sequencing was done on a sample of PBMCs or T cells enriched from blood (not recorded which). The CDR3 DNA reads TGTGCCAGCTCACGGGATTATCAGGGGGCCCTTAGCACAGATACGCAGTATTTT. Translating it yields CASSRDYQGALSTDTQYF.